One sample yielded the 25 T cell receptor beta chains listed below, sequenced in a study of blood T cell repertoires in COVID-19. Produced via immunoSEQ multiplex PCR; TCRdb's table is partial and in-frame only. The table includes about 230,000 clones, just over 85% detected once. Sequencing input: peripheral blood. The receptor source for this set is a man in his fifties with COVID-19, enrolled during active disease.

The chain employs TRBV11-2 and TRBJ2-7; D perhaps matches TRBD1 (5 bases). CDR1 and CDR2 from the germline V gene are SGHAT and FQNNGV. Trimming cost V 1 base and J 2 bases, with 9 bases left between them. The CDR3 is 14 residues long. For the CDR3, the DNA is TGTGCCAGCAGCTTAGGCAGGGCTACCTACGAGCAGTACTTC. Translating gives CASSLGRATYEQYF. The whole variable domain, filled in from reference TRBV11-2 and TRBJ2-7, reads EAGVAQSPRYKIIEKRQSVAFWCNPISGHATLYWYQQILGQGPKLLIQFQNNGVVDDSQLPKDRFSAERLKGVDSTLKIQPAKLEDSAVYLCASSLGRATYEQYFGPGTRLTVT.

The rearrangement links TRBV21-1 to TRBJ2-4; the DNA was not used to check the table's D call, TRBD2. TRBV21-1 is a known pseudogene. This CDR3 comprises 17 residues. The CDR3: CASSKVGCEEFKNIQYF. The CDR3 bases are TGTGCCAGCAGCAAAGTTGGGTGTGAGGAATTCAAAAACATTCAGTACTTC.

CDR3 nucleotides: TGTGCCTGGACCTATCAGCGGCCTCCCTACGAGCAGTACTTC. It is translated as CAWTYQRPPYEQYF. V is TRBV30 and J is TRBJ2-7, with D possibly TRBD2 on 5 matching bases. This CDR3 is built from 14 residues. Per germline, CDR1 GTSNPN and CDR2 SVGIG (reference sequence). Trimming shortened V by 4 bases and J by 2 bases, and 15 bases separated the two germline ends.

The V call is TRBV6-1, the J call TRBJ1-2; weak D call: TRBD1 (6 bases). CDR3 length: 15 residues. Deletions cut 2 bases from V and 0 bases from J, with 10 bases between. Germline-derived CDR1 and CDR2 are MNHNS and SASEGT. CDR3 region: CASSESDRPNYGYTF. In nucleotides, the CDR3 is TGTGCCAGCAGTGAATCCGACAGGCCTAACTATGGCTACACCTTC.

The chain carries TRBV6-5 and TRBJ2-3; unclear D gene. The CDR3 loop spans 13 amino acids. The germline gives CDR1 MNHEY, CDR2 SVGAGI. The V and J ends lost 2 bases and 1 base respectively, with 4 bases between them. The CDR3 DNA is TGTGCCAGCAGTTACGGAGGCACAGATACGCAGTATTTT. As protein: CASSYGGTDTQYF.

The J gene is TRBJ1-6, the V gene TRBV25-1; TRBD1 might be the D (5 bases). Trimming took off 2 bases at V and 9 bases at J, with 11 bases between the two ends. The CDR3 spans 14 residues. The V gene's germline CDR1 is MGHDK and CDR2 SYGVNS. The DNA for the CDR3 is TGTGCCAGCAGTGAAGACAGTGACAGTTCACCCCTCCACTTT. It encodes CASSEDSDSSPLHF.

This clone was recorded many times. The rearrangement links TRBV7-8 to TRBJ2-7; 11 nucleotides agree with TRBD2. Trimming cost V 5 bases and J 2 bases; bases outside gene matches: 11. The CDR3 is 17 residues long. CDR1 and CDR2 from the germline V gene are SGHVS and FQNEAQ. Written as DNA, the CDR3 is TGTGCCAGCAGCGATAGGGGTCTAGCGGGAGGAACCTACGAGCAGTACTTC. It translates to CASSDRGLAGGTYEQYF.

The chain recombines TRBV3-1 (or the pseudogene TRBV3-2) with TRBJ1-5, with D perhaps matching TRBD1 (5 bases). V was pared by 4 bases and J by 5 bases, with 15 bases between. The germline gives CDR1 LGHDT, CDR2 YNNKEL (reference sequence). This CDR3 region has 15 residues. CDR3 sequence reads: CASSPSGVGYQPQHF. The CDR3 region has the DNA TGTGCCAGCAGCCCCTCGGGGGTTGGGTATCAGCCCCAGCATTTT.

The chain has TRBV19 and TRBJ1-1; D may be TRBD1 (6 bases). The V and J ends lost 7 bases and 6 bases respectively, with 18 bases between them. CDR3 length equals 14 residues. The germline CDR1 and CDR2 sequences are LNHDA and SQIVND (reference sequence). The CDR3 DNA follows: TGTGCCAGTACCCTGGGGGGGGCGCGCCCTGAAGCTTTCTTT. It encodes CASTLGGARPEAFF. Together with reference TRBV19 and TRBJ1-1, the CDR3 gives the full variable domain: DGGITQSPKYLFRKEGQNVTLSCEQNLNHDAMYWYRQDPGQGLRLIYYSQIVNDFQKGDIAEGYSVSREKKESFPLTVTSAQKNPTAFYLCASTLGGARPEAFFGQGTRLTVV.

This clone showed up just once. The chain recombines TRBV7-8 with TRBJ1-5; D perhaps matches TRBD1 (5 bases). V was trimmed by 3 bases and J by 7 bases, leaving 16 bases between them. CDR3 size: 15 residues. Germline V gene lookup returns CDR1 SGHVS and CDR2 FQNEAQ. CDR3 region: CASSFNVGGRQPQHF. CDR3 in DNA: TGTGCCAGCAGCTTCAACGTGGGGGGACGACAGCCCCAGCATTTT.

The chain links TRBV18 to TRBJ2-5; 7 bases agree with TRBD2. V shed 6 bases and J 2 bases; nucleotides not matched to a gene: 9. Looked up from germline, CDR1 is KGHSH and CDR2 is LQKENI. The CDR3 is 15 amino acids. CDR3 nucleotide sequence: TGTGCCAGCTCCCTGGGGGGGGTCCGGCAAGAGACCCAGTACTTC. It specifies CASSLGGVRQETQYF.

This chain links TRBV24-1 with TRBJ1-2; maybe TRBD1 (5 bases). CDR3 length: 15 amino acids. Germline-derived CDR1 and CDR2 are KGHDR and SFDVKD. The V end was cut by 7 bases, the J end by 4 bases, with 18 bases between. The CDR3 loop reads CATSPSTGWSYGYTF. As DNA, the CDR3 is TGTGCCACCAGCCCGAGTACAGGATGGAGCTATGGCTACACCTTC.

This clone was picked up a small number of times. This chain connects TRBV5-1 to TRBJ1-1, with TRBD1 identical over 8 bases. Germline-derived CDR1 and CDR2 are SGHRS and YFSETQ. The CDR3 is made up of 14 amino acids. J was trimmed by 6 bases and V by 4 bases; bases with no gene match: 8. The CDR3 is CASSPRTGSAEAFF. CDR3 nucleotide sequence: TGCGCCAGCAGCCCTAGGACAGGGTCCGCTGAAGCTTTCTTT.

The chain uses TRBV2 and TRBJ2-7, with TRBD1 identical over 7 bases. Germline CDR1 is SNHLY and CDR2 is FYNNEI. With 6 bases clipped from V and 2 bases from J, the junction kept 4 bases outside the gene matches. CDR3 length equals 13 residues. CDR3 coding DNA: TGTGCCAGCAGGGGGACAGCGACCTACGAGCAGTACTTC. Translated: CASRGTATYEQYF.

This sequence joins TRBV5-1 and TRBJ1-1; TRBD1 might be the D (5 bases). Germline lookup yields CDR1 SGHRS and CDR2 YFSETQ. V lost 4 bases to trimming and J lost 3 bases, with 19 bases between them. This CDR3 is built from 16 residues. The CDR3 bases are TGCGCCAGCAGCAACAGACAGCCTCCCCCGGACACTGAAGCTTTCTTT. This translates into CASSNRQPPPDTEAFF.

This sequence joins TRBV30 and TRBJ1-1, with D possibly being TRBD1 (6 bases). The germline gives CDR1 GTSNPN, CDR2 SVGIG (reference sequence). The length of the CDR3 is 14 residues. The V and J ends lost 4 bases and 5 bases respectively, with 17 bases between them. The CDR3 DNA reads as TGTGCCTGGATGGTCGGCCAGAGGGGGACTGAAGCTTTCTTT. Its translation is CAWMVGQRGTEAFF.

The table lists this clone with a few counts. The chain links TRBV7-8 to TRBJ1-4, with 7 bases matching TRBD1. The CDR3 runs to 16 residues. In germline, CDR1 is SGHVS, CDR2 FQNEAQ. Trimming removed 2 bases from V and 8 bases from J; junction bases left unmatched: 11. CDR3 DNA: TGTGCCAGCAGCTTAACCTCAGGGGGGCTGGGGGAAAAACTGTTTTTT. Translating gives CASSLTSGGLGEKLFF.

For the CDR3, the DNA is TGTGCCAGCAGTGCCTTATACCCGGGACAACATAATTCACCCCTCCACTTT. It translates to CASSALYPGQHNSPLHF. This chain uses TRBV25-1 with TRBJ1-6, with TRBD1 as a possible D gene (6 bases). There are 17 residues in the CDR3. V was shortened by 4 bases and J by 5 bases, with 18 bases between the two germline ends. Germline assignment: CDR1 MGHDK and CDR2 SYGVNS.

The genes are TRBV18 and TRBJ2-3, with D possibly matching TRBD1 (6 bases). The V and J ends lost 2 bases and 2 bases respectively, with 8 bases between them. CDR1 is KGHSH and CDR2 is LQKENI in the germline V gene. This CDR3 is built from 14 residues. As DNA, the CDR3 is TGTGCCAGCTCACCAATGGGGGCCACAGATACGCAGTATTTT. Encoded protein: CASSPMGATDTQYF.

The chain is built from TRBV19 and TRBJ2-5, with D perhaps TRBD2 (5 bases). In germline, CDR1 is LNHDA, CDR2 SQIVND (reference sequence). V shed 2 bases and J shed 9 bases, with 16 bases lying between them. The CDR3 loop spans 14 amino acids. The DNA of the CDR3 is TGTGCCAGTAGTATACGGGGTCAGGTTGGGGCCCAGTACTTC. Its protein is CASSIRGQVGAQYF. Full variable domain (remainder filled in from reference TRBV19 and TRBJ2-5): DGGITQSPKYLFRKEGQNVTLSCEQNLNHDAMYWYRQDPGQGLRLIYYSQIVNDFQKGDIAEGYSVSREKKESFPLTVTSAQKNPTAFYLCASSIRGQVGAQYFGPGTRLLVL.

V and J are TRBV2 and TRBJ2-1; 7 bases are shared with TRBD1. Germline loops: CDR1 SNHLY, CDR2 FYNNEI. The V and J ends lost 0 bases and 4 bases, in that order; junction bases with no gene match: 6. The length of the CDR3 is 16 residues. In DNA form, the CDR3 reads TGTGCCAGCAGTGAAGCTGCGACAGGGCCTTACAATGAGCAGTTCTTC. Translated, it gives CASSEAATGPYNEQFF.

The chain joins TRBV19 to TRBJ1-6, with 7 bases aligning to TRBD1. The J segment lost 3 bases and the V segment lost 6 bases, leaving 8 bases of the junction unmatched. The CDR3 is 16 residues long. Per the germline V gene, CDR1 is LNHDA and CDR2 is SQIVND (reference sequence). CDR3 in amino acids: CASRPGQSLYNSPLHF. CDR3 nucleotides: TGTGCCAGTAGACCGGGACAGAGCCTCTATAATTCACCCCTCCACTTT.

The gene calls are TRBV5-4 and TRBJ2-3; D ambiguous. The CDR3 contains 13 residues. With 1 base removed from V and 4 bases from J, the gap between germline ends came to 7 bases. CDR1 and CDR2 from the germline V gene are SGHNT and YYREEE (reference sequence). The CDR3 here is CASSLYSADTQYF. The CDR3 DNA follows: TGTGCCAGCAGCTTGTATTCCGCAGATACGCAGTATTTT.

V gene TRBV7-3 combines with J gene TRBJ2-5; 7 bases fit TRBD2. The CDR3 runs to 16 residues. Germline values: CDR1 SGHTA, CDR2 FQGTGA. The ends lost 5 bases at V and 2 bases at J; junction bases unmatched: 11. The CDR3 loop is CASSPAGGGLQETQYF. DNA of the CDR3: TGTGCCAGCAGCCCCGCGGGCGGGGGACTTCAAGAGACCCAGTACTTC.

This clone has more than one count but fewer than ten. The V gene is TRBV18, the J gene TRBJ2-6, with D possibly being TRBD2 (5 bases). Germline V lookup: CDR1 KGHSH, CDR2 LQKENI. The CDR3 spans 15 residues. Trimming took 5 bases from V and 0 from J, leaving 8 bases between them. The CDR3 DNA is TGTGCCAGCTCAGACCGGGACTCTGGGGCCAACGTCCTGACTTTC. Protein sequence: CASSDRDSGANVLTF.